One sample yielded the 31 T cell receptor beta chains listed below, sequenced in a study of blood T cells in healthy people across ages. For the second PCR, which ran for about 7 to 11 cycles, a sample-barcoded 5' primer and a J-beta primer mix were used. TCRdb re-derived calls from the 5' RACE reads in MiXCR, one entry per CDR3 protein. This sample has 2 million or so distinct CDR3 sequences, with approximately 50% found just once. Sequencing used blood. The receptors shown here come from a woman aged 40 to 49 in good health.

V usage is TRBV28 and J usage is TRBJ2-1; 7 nucleotides align to TRBD2. Per the germline V gene, CDR1 is MDHEN and CDR2 is SYDVKM. This CDR3 spans 13 amino acids. V lost 6 bases and J lost 10; bases outside the gene matches: 9. CDR3 residues: CASRNGGLLEQFF. In nucleotides, the CDR3 is TGTGCCAGCAGGAATGGGGGACTACTCGAGCAGTTCTTC.

V is TRBV5-1 and J is TRBJ2-7, with D tentatively TRBD1 (6 bases). This CDR3 is built from 14 residues. V was clipped by 2 bases and J by 2 bases, with 11 bases between them. Germline assignment: CDR1 SGHRS and CDR2 YFSETQ. CDR3: CASSFTTGAYEQYF. The CDR3 DNA reads TGCGCCAGCAGCTTTACGACAGGAGCCTACGAGCAGTACTTC.

The V call is TRBV19, the J call TRBJ2-7; 7 bases line up with TRBD2. Germline-derived CDR1 and CDR2 are LNHDA and SQIVND (reference sequence). This CDR3 has 12 residues. The J segment lost 5 bases and the V segment lost 10 bases, leaving 8 bases of the junction unmatched. Here the CDR3 DNA reads TGTGCCACCCCCCAGCGGGACCACGAGCAGTACTTC. The encoded protein is CATPQRDHEQYF.

This clonotype was counted many times. The chain links TRBV5-1 to TRBJ2-5, with 7 bases aligning to TRBD1. Germline V gene sequence: CDR1 SGHRS, CDR2 YFSETQ. V shed 2 bases and J 5 bases; nucleotides not matched to a gene: 3. The CDR3 extends over 13 amino acids. The CDR3 DNA is TGCGCCAGCAGCTTAGAGGGGGCCGAGACCCAGTACTTC. Amino acids: CASSLEGAETQYF. The full variable domain, rest sourced from reference TRBV5-1 and TRBJ2-5, is KAGVTQTPRYLIKTRGQQVTLSCSPISGHRSVSWYQQTPGQGLQFLFEYFSETQRNKGNFPGRFSGRQFSNSRSEMNVSTLELGDSALYLCASSLEGAETQYFGPGTRLLVL.

This clonotype was counted a few times. This chain uses TRBV7-2 with TRBJ2-3, with TRBD1 matching over 8 bases. Unmatched junction bases numbered 13, after V lost 1 base and J lost 1 base. The germline V gene has CDR1 SGHTA and CDR2 FQGNSA. The CDR3 covers 19 residues. CDR3 protein: CASSLVGGIGTGGTDTQYF. The DNA for the CDR3 is TGTGCCAGCAGCTTAGTAGGGGGGATTGGGACAGGAGGCACAGATACGCAGTATTTT.

The chain combines TRBV27 with TRBJ2-1; D perhaps matches TRBD2 (7 bases). Trimming removed 7 bases at V and 10 bases at J, with 20 bases between. The V gene's germline CDR1 is MNHEY and CDR2 SMNVEV (reference sequence). The CDR3 covers 14 residues. CDR3 in amino acids: CASIGGGAWVEQFF. CDR3 in DNA: TGTGCCAGCATCGGTGGGGGGGCCTGGGTGGAGCAGTTCTTC.

V is TRBV28 and J is TRBJ1-5, with D unresolved. The CDR3 length is 12 residues. Germline values: CDR1 MDHEN, CDR2 SYDVKM. Trimming shortened V by 6 bases and J by 7 bases, and 10 bases separated the two germline ends. CDR3 region: CASSPPLQPQHF. CDR3 nucleotides: TGTGCCAGCAGCCCTCCCCTGCAGCCCCAGCATTTT.

The chain carries TRBV7-2 and TRBJ2-3; 9 positions match TRBD2. Germline CDR1 and CDR2: SGHTA and FQGNSA. With V trimmed by 8 bases and J by 5 bases, 11 bases remained unmatched. The CDR3 has 15 residues. The CDR3 spells CASGLGGGAVDTQYF. The CDR3 DNA follows: TGTGCCAGCGGGTTAGGCGGGGGGGCGGTAGATACGCAGTATTTT.

A few counts support this clonotype. The V gene is TRBV6-5, the J gene TRBJ1-1; maybe TRBD1 (5 bases). CDR1 MNHEY and CDR2 SVGAGI come from the germline V gene. V was trimmed by 0 bases and J by 6 bases, leaving 8 bases between them. There are 13 residues in the CDR3. In nucleotides, the CDR3 is TGTGCCAGCAGTTACTCTCGGGGGGCTGAAGCTTTCTTT. Amino acid sequence: CASSYSRGAEAFF.

This sequence joins TRBV27 and TRBJ2-5; TRBD2 matches 11 bases. From germline, CDR1 is MNHEY and CDR2 SMNVEV (reference sequence). The CDR3 extends over 18 amino acids. With 5 bases clipped from V and 2 bases from J, the junction kept 13 bases outside the gene matches. The CDR3 protein is CASSPPRPGLAEQETQYF. The CDR3 bases are TGTGCCAGCAGTCCCCCGCGTCCGGGACTAGCGGAACAAGAGACCCAGTACTTC.

CDR3: CSAPGSAATEAFF. CDR3 sequence (DNA): TGCAGTGCCCCGGGATCCGCTGCCACTGAAGCTTTCTTT. The V and J genes are TRBV20-1 and TRBJ1-1; D not resolved. The CDR3 is 13 amino acids. Per germline, CDR1 DFQATT and CDR2 SNEGSKA (reference sequence). V lost 6 bases, J lost 4 bases, and 15 bases lay in between.

The chain links TRBV7-3 to TRBJ2-3; a possible D gene is TRBD1 (6 bases). Germline loops: CDR1 SGHTA, CDR2 FQGTGA. The V end lost 0 bases, the J end lost 7 bases, and 11 bases lay between the germline ends. The CDR3 has 14 residues. The CDR3 spells CASSLTGGPNTQYF. In DNA form, the CDR3 reads TGTGCCAGCAGCTTAACAGGGGGACCTAATACGCAGTATTTT.

V is TRBV20-1 and J is TRBJ2-3, with 7 nucleotides matching TRBD2. The CDR3 extends over 12 amino acids. From germline, CDR1 is DFQATT and CDR2 SNEGSKA (reference sequence). The CDR3 DNA follows: TGCAGCTTTCGGGCGGGAGCGAATACGCAGTATTTT. Translated, it gives CSFRAGANTQYF.

This clonotype was seen only a few times. The V and J genes are TRBV4-3 and TRBJ1-4; no clear D gene. V was pared by 4 bases and J by 5 bases, with 8 bases between. CDR1 and CDR2 from the germline V gene are LGHNA and YSLEER. CDR3 length: 13 residues. CDR3 in amino acids: CASSRKPNEKLFF. The CDR3 nucleotides are TGCGCCAGCAGCCGGAAGCCAAATGAAAAACTGTTTTTT.

The rearrangement links TRBV7-2 to TRBJ2-5, with TRBD2 identical over 12 bases. The CDR3 consists of 15 residues. CDR1 SGHTA and CDR2 FQGNSA come from the germline V gene. J was trimmed by 11 bases and V by 2 bases; bases with no gene match: 9. The chain's CDR3 is CASSLLAGGPREQYF. CDR3 coding DNA: TGTGCCAGCAGCTTACTAGCGGGGGGGCCTCGGGAGCAGTACTTC.

This chain connects TRBV29-1 to TRBJ2-7; 7 bases map to TRBD1. Germline V CDR1 and CDR2: SQVTM, ANQGSEA. This CDR3 is 12 amino acids long. V lost 3 bases and J lost 6; bases outside the gene matches: 5. CDR3 protein: CSVEKGASEQYF. DNA of the CDR3: TGCAGCGTTGAGAAGGGGGCCTCCGAGCAGTACTTC.

For this clonotype: A junction boundary mismatches the germline segment, possibly from a read error. The chain uses TRBV5-1 and TRBJ1-4; D perhaps matches TRBD1 (5 bases). CDR1 is SGHRS and CDR2 is YFSETQ in the germline V gene. This CDR3 is 13 amino acids long. CDR3 sequence (DNA): TGCGCCAGCAGCTTGGTGACAGATGAAAGACTGTTTTTT. Protein sequence: CASSLVTDERLFF.

The chain employs TRBV10-2 and TRBJ2-5, with 14 bases lining up with TRBD2. The CDR3 runs to 15 residues. J was trimmed by 11 bases and V by 5 bases; bases with no gene match: 10. Germline V gene sequence: CDR1 WSHSY, CDR2 SAAADI. CDR3 DNA sequence: TGCGCCAGCAGTCTGACTAGCGGGGGGGCAAGTGAGCAGTACTTC. Protein sequence: CASSLTSGGASEQYF.

The chain joins TRBV10-3 to TRBJ2-3; D unclear. The V gene lost 7 bases and the J gene lost 4 bases, with 9 bases spanning the gap. Looked up from germline, CDR1 is ENHRY and CDR2 is SYGVKD. This CDR3 comprises 12 residues. The CDR3 coding sequence is TGTGCCATCATGGCCGGGTCAGATACGCAGTATTTT. Translating gives CAIMAGSDTQYF.

V usage is TRBV28 and J usage is TRBJ2-6; no clear D gene. Trimming removed 4 bases at V and 0 bases at J, with 13 bases between. CDR3 length equals 17 residues. Looked up from germline, CDR1 is MDHEN and CDR2 is SYDVKM. The CDR3 DNA follows: TGTGCCAGCAGTTCAGCCCCCCCAGGCTCTGGGGCCAACGTCCTGACTTTC. Translated, it gives CASSSAPPGSGANVLTF.

J is TRBJ2-3 and V is TRBV6-5; no clear D. Trimming cost V 1 base and J 5 bases, with 7 bases left between them. This CDR3 has 13 residues. Germline loops: CDR1 MNHEY, CDR2 SVGAGI. CDR3 protein: CASSYFPGDTQYF. The CDR3 DNA is TGTGCCAGCAGTTACTTCCCGGGAGATACGCAGTATTTT.

The sample holds a few counts of this clonotype. J is TRBJ1-2 and V is TRBV7-2; 10 bases agree with TRBD1. V shed 3 bases and J 7 bases; nucleotides not matched to a gene: 5. The V gene's germline CDR1 is SGHTA and CDR2 FQGNSA. The CDR3 is 14 amino acids. The CDR3, as DNA: TGTGCCAGCAGCTTGGGGGGACAGGGGTTTGGCTACACCTTC. Its protein product is CASSLGGQGFGYTF.

This rearrangement joins TRBV5-1 to TRBJ1-2; 7 bases align to TRBD1. Germline loops: CDR1 SGHRS, CDR2 YFSETQ. The CDR3 contains 13 residues. The V segment lost 4 bases and the J segment 5 bases; nucleotides outside the gene matches: 5. For the CDR3, the DNA is TGCGCCAGCAGCGGAGAACAGGGGTATGGCTACACCTTC. Translated: CASSGEQGYGYTF. The variable domain in full, with the rest retrieved from reference TRBV5-1 and TRBJ1-2, is KAGVTQTPRYLIKTRGQQVTLSCSPISGHRSVSWYQQTPGQGLQFLFEYFSETQRNKGNFPGRFSGRQFSNSRSEMNVSTLELGDSALYLCASSGEQGYGYTFGSGTRLTVV.

The chain is built from TRBV29-1 and TRBJ1-4; 7 bases fit TRBD1. The CDR3 is made up of 14 amino acids. The germline V gene encodes CDR1 SQVTM and CDR2 ANQGSEA. J lost 7 bases, V lost 6 bases, and 11 bases had no gene match. In nucleotides, the CDR3 is TGCAGCGTGGCGAACAGGGGAGTGGGTGAAAAACTGTTTTTT. This encodes CSVANRGVGEKLFF.

This chain joins TRBV20-1 and TRBJ1-5, with D tentatively TRBD1 (5 bases). CDR1 DFQATT and CDR2 SNEGSKA come from the germline V gene (reference sequence). With 6 bases removed from V and 0 bases from J, the gap between germline ends came to 12 bases. The CDR3 contains 14 residues. In DNA form, the CDR3 reads TGCAGTGCCCTTCTCACAGGTAGCAATCAGCCCCAGCATTTT. Its translation is CSALLTGSNQPQHF.

This clonotype was picked up a small number of times. The chain combines TRBV5-1 with TRBJ2-4; D is possibly TRBD1 (5 bases). Germline V gives CDR1 SGHRS, CDR2 YFSETQ. V lost 0 bases and J lost 7, with 11 bases in between. CDR3 size: 14 residues. The CDR3 region has the DNA TGCGCCAGCAGCTTGGAAGGGGTTAGGAACATTCAGTACTTC. Its protein product is CASSLEGVRNIQYF.

This clonotype has more than one count but fewer than ten. The V gene is TRBV27, the J gene TRBJ2-1; D gene unclear. Trimming removed 7 bases at V and 6 bases at J, with 16 bases between. The CDR3 is 14 amino acids. The V gene's germline CDR1 is MNHEY and CDR2 SMNVEV (reference sequence). CDR3 DNA sequence: TGTGCCAGCACCGACCAGTACTTCTCCAATGAGCAGTTCTTC. It specifies CASTDQYFSNEQFF.

Comment on this clonotype: At one end, the junction sequence differs from germline, possibly due to a read error. CDR3 DNA: TGTGCCGCCAGCAGAGTTCCAGGGGCGGACACTGAAGCTTTCTTT. Amino acids: CAASRVPGADTEAFF. The rearrangement joins TRBV15 to TRBJ1-1; the D gene is possibly TRBD1 (6 bases). The CDR3 consists of 15 residues. Germline CDR1 is LNHNV and CDR2 is YYDKDF (reference sequence).

The rearrangement uses TRBV7-8 and TRBJ1-6; D may be TRBD1 (6 bases). Trimming left V 1 base short and J 6 bases short, with 16 bases between. Germline assignment: CDR1 SGHVS and CDR2 FQNEAQ. The CDR3 has 17 amino acids. In nucleotides, the CDR3 is TGTGCCAGCAGCTTAGGATCCGGGGGCTCGCGTAATTCACCCCTCCACTTT. It is translated as CASSLGSGGSRNSPLHF.

In nucleotides, the CDR3 is TGTGCCAGCAGTGTACCGGTGGATCCGAACACTGAAGCTTTCTTT. Amino acids: CASSVPVDPNTEAFF. The J gene is TRBJ1-1, the V gene TRBV6-1; D call uncertain. V was trimmed by 4 bases and J by 1 base, leaving 13 bases between them. The CDR3 is made up of 15 amino acids. CDR1 is MNHNS and CDR2 is SASEGT in the germline V gene.

This chain joins TRBV5-1 and TRBJ1-2; the match to TRBD1 covers 12 bases. V shed 4 bases, J shed 6 bases, and the junction held 10 bases outside the gene matches. The germline V gene encodes CDR1 SGHRS and CDR2 YFSETQ. The CDR3 consists of 16 residues. The CDR3: CASSPAGQGAYDGYTF. The DNA for the CDR3 is TGCGCCAGCAGCCCTGCGGGACAGGGGGCTTACGATGGCTACACCTTC.